These 26 T cell receptor beta chains came from one sample sequenced in a study of tumor-infiltrating lymphocytes in primary liver carcinoma. It was from approximately 22-30 mg of unsorted bulk tissue that RNA and DNA were co-extracted. Production of TCR beta cDNA used around 500 ng total RNA together with a constant-region primer. Libraries covering TCR beta were generated through three nested multiplex PCR rounds (using a slightly modified ARM-PCR). Rounds one and two of PCR, each of roughly 10 cycles, were primed with TRBV1-TRBV30 forward primers and a C-beta reverse primer. MiXCR was run by TCRdb on the multiplex PCR reads, yielding one entry per CDR3 protein. Of roughly 190,000 distinct CDR3 sequences detected, around four fifths appear once; the ten largest clones hold 15% to 20%. The sample taken for sequencing was tumor tissue from primary liver carcinoma. The receptors stem from a man between 35 and 55 years old with primary liver carcinoma and hepatitis B virus infection.

The chain joins TRBV4-1 to TRBJ2-5; 8 bases align to TRBD2. V trimming: 5 bases; J trimming: 11 bases; junction bases outside the gene matches: 10. Germline V gene data show CDR1 as MGHRA and CDR2 as YSYEKL. This CDR3 has 13 residues. CDR3 residues: CASSWPGGEIQYF. The CDR3 bases are TGCGCCAGCAGCTGGCCGGGAGGGGAGATACAGTACTTC.

Only one count was recorded for this clonotype. Compared with germline, one end of the junction differs, possibly owing to a read error. This CDR3 reads CVSSFPGISGTKNIHYF. CDR3 nucleotide sequence: TGTGTCAGTAGCTTTCCCGGGATTAGCGGGACCAAAAACATTCACTACTTC. V gene TRBV11-1 combines with J gene TRBJ2-4; TRBD2 matches at 8 bases. Germline assignment: CDR1 SGHAT and CDR2 FQDESV (reference sequence). This CDR3 is 17 amino acids long.

On this clonotype: Sequence at one end of the junction differs from germline and may be a read error. The chain links TRBV6-2 or TRBV6-3 to TRBJ2-1, with 8 bases matching TRBD2. The CDR3 length is 15 residues. Germline assignment: CDR1 MNHEY and CDR2 SVGEGT. CDR3 in amino acids: CASSLRLLAVNKQFF. As DNA, the CDR3 is TGTGCCAGCAGTCTACGACTACTAGCGGTCAATAAGCAGTTCTTC.

Concerning this clonotype itself: Because the CDR3 is missing its conserved closing phenylalanine or tryptophan, this is likely a read error. Because the CDR3's place on the DNA is in doubt, the DNA is left out and the CDR3 is given as listed by TCRdb. The rearrangement uses TRBV11-1 and TRBJ2-5; TRBD2, the table's D call, lacks a check against the DNA. CDR1 and CDR2 from the germline V gene are SGHAT and FQDESV (reference sequence). 15 amino acids form the CDR3, both terminal residues included. The CDR3 sequence is CASTFTGLAGETQYI.

Worth noting for this clonotype: Relative to the germline gene, one junction end is altered; a read error may explain this. The rearrangement uses TRBV12-3 or TRBV12-4 and TRBJ1-4; D gene unclear. CDR3 length: 14 residues. CDR3 sequence reads: CASSLRSTNERLFF. For the CDR3, the DNA is TGTGCCAGTAGTTTGAGGTCAACTAATGAAAGACTGTTTTTT.

A single count supports this clonotype. At one end the junction does not follow the germline gene, possibly because of a read error. The chain joins TRBV10-3 to TRBJ2-7; 7 bases map to TRBD2. Germline CDR1 and CDR2: ENHRY and SYGVKD. The CDR3 covers 16 residues. The CDR3 DNA is TGTGCCATGAGTGATGGGAGGGATAGGAACTCTGGCGAGCAGTACTTC. Amino acids: CAMSDGRDRNSGEQYF.

Concerning this clonotype: One end of the junction varies from germline; a read error may be responsible. The chain uses TRBV6-1 and TRBJ1-1; D is undetermined. Germline values: CDR1 MNHNS, CDR2 SASEGT. CDR3 size: 12 residues. CDR3 sequence reads: CACRRGNTDAFF. The DNA for the CDR3 is TGTGCCTGCCGAAGAGGTAACACTGACGCTTTCTTT.

Worth noting for this clonotype: One junction end disagrees with the germline gene, perhaps due to a read error. V usage is TRBV6-5 and J usage is TRBJ2-7; D unresolved. Germline V gene sequence: CDR1 MNHEY, CDR2 SVGAGI. The CDR3 extends over 18 amino acids. CDR3 nucleotides: TGTGCCAGCAGTTACAAGGGCCCTGCCACTTCGTTATCCTACGAGCTGTACTTC. Encoded protein: CASSYKGPATSLSYELYF.

Note on this clonotype: With a much larger clone just one base away, this may be a read error. The V gene is TRBV30, the J gene TRBJ2-2, with D maybe TRBD2 (5 bases). Germline CDR1 and CDR2: GTSNPN and SVGIG (reference sequence). This CDR3 is 12 amino acids long. CDR3: CAWSVNTGKLFF. CDR3 DNA: TGTGCCTGGAGTGTAAACACCGGGAAGCTGTTTTTT.

On this clonotype: No conserved phenylalanine or tryptophan is present at the end of the CDR3, so a read error is the likely explanation. The chain uses TRBV5-6 and TRBJ1-5; no firm D call. The germline CDR1 and CDR2 sequences are SGHDT and YYEEEE. This CDR3 comprises 16 residues. The CDR3 loop is CASSYLGGPSNQSQHC. The CDR3 nucleotides are TGTGCCAGCAGCTACCTCGGAGGACCGTCCAATCAGTCCCAGCATTGT.

This clonotype occurred many times. This sequence joins TRBV6-5 and TRBJ1-4; no clear D. The CDR3 consists of 14 residues. V dropped 8 bases and J dropped 0 bases, with 10 bases sitting between them. Germline CDR1 reads MNHEY; CDR2 reads SVGAGI. The CDR3 loop reads CASRLVATNEKLFF. CDR3 DNA: TGTGCCAGCCGGCTAGTAGCAACTAATGAAAAACTGTTTTTT.

V is TRBV6-5 and J is TRBJ1-2; no clear D. The CDR3 has 13 residues. V was shortened by 6 bases and J by 2 bases, with 10 bases between the two germline ends. Per the germline V gene, CDR1 is MNHEY and CDR2 is SVGAGI. Here the CDR3 reads CASSPLGNYGYTF. The CDR3 DNA is TGTGCCAGCAGCCCACTTGGGAACTATGGCTACACCTTC.

Regarding this clonotype: One junction end disagrees with the germline gene, perhaps due to a read error. The chain combines TRBV28 with TRBJ1-5; the D is unclear. The CDR3 contains 15 residues. Germline V gene data show CDR1 as MDHEN and CDR2 as SYDVKM. CDR3 residues: CASSPPGLSNQPHHF. CDR3 DNA sequence: TGTGCCAGCAGTCCCCCAGGACTTAGCAATCAACCCCATCATTTT.

The chain links TRBV11-2 to TRBJ1-5, with D possibly TRBD1 on 6 matching bases. The CDR3 is made up of 17 amino acids. The V and J ends lost 8 bases and 1 base respectively, with 21 bases between them. Germline V gene sequence: CDR1 SGHAT, CDR2 FQNNGV. The CDR3 coding sequence is TGTGCCAGCCGTTTAGTAGGGATAACAGGGAGCAATCAGCCCCAGCATTTT. This codes for CASRLVGITGSNQPQHF.

In its sample, this clonotype was seen once. The chain uses TRBV29-1 and TRBJ1-1; 7 bases map to TRBD1. CDR1 and CDR2 from the germline V gene are SQVTM and ANQGSEA. The CDR3 extends over 15 amino acids. CDR3 sequence (DNA): TGCAACGTCAACAGGGGTTGGAGAATGAACACTGAAGCTTTCTTT. It specifies CNVNRGWRMNTEAFF. The whole variable domain, filled in from reference TRBV29-1 and TRBJ1-1, reads SAVISQKPSRDICQRGTSLTIQCQVDSQVTMMFWYRQQPGQSLTLIATANQGSEATYESGFVIDKFPISRPNLTFSTLTVSNMSPEDSSIYLCNVNRGWRMNTEAFFGQGTRLTVV.

As to this clonotype: One junction end disagrees with the germline gene, perhaps due to a read error. CDR3: CACSSRTGSNEKLFF. The CDR3 region has the DNA TGTGCCTGCAGTTCCCGTACAGGGAGTAATGAAAAACTGTTTTTT. The chain is built from TRBV28 and TRBJ1-4; D is possibly TRBD1 (6 bases). CDR1 is MDHEN, CDR2 SYDVKM, per germline. The CDR3 contains 15 residues. Drawing the rest from reference TRBV28 and TRBJ1-4, the complete variable domain is DVKVTQSSRYLVKRTGEKVFLECVQDMDHENMFWYRQDPGLGLRLIYFSYDVKMKEKGDIPEGYSVSREKKERFSLILESASTNQTSMYLCACSSRTGSNEKLFFGSGTQLSVL.

V and J are TRBV12-3 or TRBV12-4 and TRBJ2-1, with D tentatively TRBD2 (6 bases). The CDR3 loop spans 16 amino acids. Trimming stripped 3 bases from V and 5 bases from J, with 17 bases between. CDR3 sequence: CASSFSPAGYDNEQFF. The CDR3 DNA reads as TGTGCCAGCAGTTTCAGTCCAGCGGGCTACGACAATGAGCAGTTCTTC.

About this clonotype: This may be a read error, as it is one base from a much larger clone. This rearrangement joins TRBV28 to TRBJ2-2; TRBD1 matches 8 bases. This CDR3 comprises 14 residues. From germline, CDR1 is MDHEN and CDR2 SYDVKM. V gave up 8 bases and J gave up 2 bases; unmatched junction bases: 4. The CDR3 sequence is CASSTGVNTGELFF. CDR3 in DNA: TGTGCCAGCTCGACAGGGGTCAACACCGGGGAGCTGTTTTTT.

Comments on this clonotype: One junction end does not reproduce the germline sequence, and a read error may be involved. This chain links TRBV12-3 or TRBV12-4 with TRBJ2-1; D perhaps matches TRBD1 (5 bases). The CDR3 spans 11 residues. The CDR3: CTSSRGNVQFF. CDR3 DNA sequence: TGTACCAGCAGTAGGGGCAATGTGCAGTTCTTC.

The chain has TRBV5-4 and TRBJ1-6; D is possibly TRBD1 (6 bases). The CDR3 contains 14 residues. Germline-derived CDR1 and CDR2 are SGHNT and YYREEE (reference sequence). V dropped 6 bases and J dropped 14 bases, with 21 bases sitting between them. CDR3 region: CASTYGTQNSSLHF. The CDR3 DNA reads as TGTGCCAGCACATACGGGACACAGAATTCTTCCCTCCACTTT.

For this clonotype: Its ends do not fully match the called genes, so a read error is possible. The chain carries TRBV11-2 and TRBJ2-7; no clear D. CDR1 is SGHAT, CDR2 FQNNGV, per germline. The CDR3 has 14 residues. CDR3 DNA sequence: TGTGCCAGCAGCTTAGATCGACAAGCCTACGAACGGTATTTC. Residues: CASSLDRQAYERYF. Combining the CDR3 with reference TRBV11-2 and TRBJ2-7 gives the whole variable domain EAGVAQSPRYKIIEKRQSVAFWCNPISGHATLYWYQQILGQGPKLLIQFQNNGVVDDSQLPKDRFSAERLKGVDSTLKIQPAKLEDSAVYLCASSLDRQAYERYFGPGTRLTVT.

This clonotype was seen a handful of times. The J gene is TRBJ2-2, the V gene TRBV2; unclear D gene. CDR1 is SNHLY, CDR2 FYNNEI, per germline. This CDR3 is built from 14 residues. V lost 2 bases to trimming and J lost 0 bases, with 4 bases between them. CDR3 sequence reads: CASSETSNTGELFF. The CDR3 region has the DNA TGTGCCAGCAGTGAAACGTCGAACACCGGGGAGCTGTTTTTT.

Turning to this clonotype: This may come from a read error, since a much larger clone is one base off. The rearrangement links TRBV7-9 to TRBJ2-7; D remains unclear. V gave up 2 bases and J gave up 2 bases, with 19 bases separating them. The CDR3 sequence is 17 residues long. Per the germline V gene, CDR1 is SEHNR and CDR2 is FQNEAQ (reference sequence). CDR3 DNA: TGTGCCAGCAGCTTATGGCTCGGCAACCGTTCTCCCTACGAGCAGTACTTC. It yields the protein CASSLWLGNRSPYEQYF.

On this clonotype: The junction differs from germline at one of its ends, possibly a read error. The chain combines TRBV4-2 with TRBJ2-1, with D perhaps TRBD2 (6 bases). Germline V gene lookup returns CDR1 LGHNA and CDR2 YNFKEQ. The CDR3 loop spans 13 amino acids. CDR3 region: CASSQDWGDELFF. CDR3 nucleotides: TGTGCCAGCAGTCAAGACTGGGGGGATGAGCTGTTCTTC.

As concerns this clonotype: At one of its ends the junction is not consistent with the germline gene, which may arise from a read error. The chain joins TRBV6-5 to TRBJ2-5, with a tentative D call TRBD2 (5 bases). In germline, CDR1 is MNHEY, CDR2 SVGAGI. The CDR3 spans 17 residues. The CDR3 is CASSFSSSCGSQETQHF. CDR3 nucleotides: TGTGCTAGCAGTTTCTCGAGTAGTTGCGGGTCCCAAGAGACCCAGCACTTC.

J is TRBJ1-5 and V is TRBV12-3 or TRBV12-4, with 8 bases fitting TRBD1. The J call could be wrong; TRBJ2-3 is a better fit for the DNA end. This CDR3 comprises 13 residues. DNA of the CDR3: TGTGCCAGCAGCCAGGGGGCCTATCAACCCCAGTATTTT. Protein product: CASSQGAYQPQYF.